The rows below give T cell receptor beta chains drawn from one sample of a study of blood T cell repertoires in COVID-19. Sequencing used immunoSEQ multiplex PCR; TCRdb keeps in-frame clones, though not all of them. The table shows about 42,000 clones, with roughly 84% occurring only once. The source material was peripheral blood. These receptors were collected from a human donor in a cohort sampled during active COVID-19. Each CDR3 is given with its conserved first and last residue. A D gene is named only where the DNA matches it firmly. Part of the rows lack a size; the others show once, few, many or a class for expanded clones.

j_gene | d_gene | v_gene | abundance | CDR3nt | CDR3aa
TRBJ1-2 | - | TRBV2 | - | TGTGCCAGCAGTGAATTCCCTGGCAGGGGAAGTGATGGCTACACCTTC | CASSEFPGRGSDGYTF
TRBJ2-7 | - | TRBV5-8 | - | TGTGCCAGCAGCTTGGGGCGGGGCAGCCCGACCGGCGAGCAGTACTTC | CASSLGRGSPTGEQYF
TRBJ1-6 | - | TRBV3-1/TRBV3-2 | - | TGTGCCAGCAGCGATCCAGGAATATCACCCCTCCACTTT | CASSDPGISPLHF
TRBJ2-7 | TRBD2 | TRBV3-1/TRBV3-2 | - | TGTGCCAGCAGCCCCGGACTAGCGGGAACTGGGCAGTACTTC | CASSPGLAGTGQYF
TRBJ1-4 | TRBD1 | TRBV28 | - | TGTGCCAGCACCTCAGGGACAGTTAATGAAAAACTGTTTTTT | CASTSGTVNEKLFF
TRBJ2-7 | - | TRBV20-1 | - | TGCAGTGCCGGTCGAGAGCAGTACTTC | CSAGREQYF
TRBJ2-1 | - | TRBV5-4 | - | TGTGCCAGCAGCGGGGACTCCCTTTCCCATGAGCAGTTCTTC | CASSGDSLSHEQFF
TRBJ2-7 | - | TRBV21-1 | - | TGTGCCAGCAGCAAGCGTCTCTCTTATTACGAGCAGTACTTC | CASSKRLSYYEQYF
TRBJ2-3 | - | TRBV21-1 | - | TGTGCCAGCAGCACAGGGGGGCAGGAGGGGGCAGATACGCAGTATTTT | CASSTGGQEGADTQYF
TRBJ2-5 | TRBD2 | TRBV28 | few | TGTGCCAGCAGAATTAGCGGGGGAAGGAGAGAGACCCAGTACTTC | CASRISGGRRETQYF
TRBJ1-4 | - | TRBV28 | - | TGTGCCAGCAGTATCCAGGGGTCCCGAGCTAATGAAAAACTGTTTTTT | CASSIQGSRANEKLFF
TRBJ1-4 | TRBD1 | TRBV29-1 | - | TGCAGCGTTGGGGGACAGGGCGGAACTAATGAAAAACTGTTTTTT | CSVGGQGGTNEKLFF
TRBJ2-7 | TRBD1 | TRBV10-3 | once | TGTGCCATCAACCGGGACAGGGGGCTGTATATTGGCGAGCAGTACTTC | CAINRDRGLYIGEQYF
TRBJ1-2 | - | TRBV6-2/TRBV6-3 | once | TGTGCCAGCAGTACCAGGACAGTCTACACCTTC | CASSTRTVYTF
TRBJ1-3 | - | TRBV19 | - | TGTGCCAGTAGGAGAGGACAGACCTCTGGAAACACCATATATTTT | CASRRGQTSGNTIYF
TRBJ1-6 | - | TRBV5-4 | few | TGTGCCAGCAGCTTGGCAGGGTATTCACCCCTCCACTTT | CASSLAGYSPLHF
TRBJ2-7 | - | TRBV30 | - | TGTGCCTGGGGGCAGGGGAATATGGGTCTAGAGCAGTACTTC | CAWGQGNMGLEQYF
TRBJ2-1 | - | TRBV20-1 | - | TGCAGTGCTACTAGACACAATGAGCAGTTCTTC | CSATRHNEQFF
TRBJ2-7 | - | TRBV7-2 | once | TGTGCCAGCAGCTTAGCGGGGGGGCCTGGTTACGAGCAGTACTTC | CASSLAGGPGYEQYF
TRBJ2-3 | TRBD1 | TRBV24-1 | - | TGTGCCACCAGTGAGCCAACAGGGGCCCCCTGGGAAGATACGCAGTATTTT | CATSEPTGAPWEDTQYF
TRBJ1-2 | TRBD1 | TRBV4-3 | - | TGCGCCAGCAGCCAAGATAATAACAGGGGGCGCGGCTACGCCGGCTACACCTTC | CASSQDNNRGRGYAGYTF
TRBJ2-5 | TRBD2 | TRBV4-2 | - | TGTGCCAGCAGCCAAGGCACTAGCGGCCAAGAGACCCAGTACTTC | CASSQGTSGQETQYF
TRBJ2-2 | - | TRBV27 | - | TGTGCCAGCAGTTACCAGGGTTCCTGGGAGCTGTTTTTT | CASSYQGSWELFF
TRBJ1-4 | TRBD1 | TRBV7-2 | - | TGTGCCAGCAGTCCTGGACAGGGGGCGCCTTTAACTAATGAAAAACTGTTTTTT | CASSPGQGAPLTNEKLFF
TRBJ1-1 | - | TRBV20-1 | - | TGCAGTGCTAGTCAGGGTGTAGGAACTGAAGCTTTCTTT | CSASQGVGTEAFF
TRBJ2-1 | - | TRBV3-1/TRBV3-2 | - | TGTGCCAGCAGCCAAGACGGGATCCACAATGAGCAGTTCTTC | CASSQDGIHNEQFF
TRBJ2-1 | - | TRBV5-1 | once | TGCGCCAGCGGGACGGCAGGGGCCAATGAGCAGTTCTTC | CASGTAGANEQFF
TRBJ1-6 | - | TRBV5-8 | - | TGTGCCAGCAGCCCCTTCCCCAAGAGCTCCTATAATTCACCCCTCCACTTT | CASSPFPKSSYNSPLHF
TRBJ2-7 | - | TRBV10-3 | - | TGTGCCATCAGACAGGGTTTCCTCTCCTACGAGCAGTACTTC | CAIRQGFLSYEQYF
TRBJ2-2 | TRBD1 | TRBV7-9 | - | TGTGCCAGCAGCGATGGACAGGGGGGCGGCGGGGAGCTGTTTTTT | CASSDGQGGGGELFF
TRBJ1-4 | - | TRBV6-6 | - | TGTGCCAGCCTACCCGCGGGGGAAAAACTGTTTTTT | CASLPAGEKLFF
TRBJ1-4 | - | TRBV7-8 | - | TGTGCCAGCAGCTTAGGGCGGGGTACGACTAATGAAAAACTGTTTTTT | CASSLGRGTTNEKLFF